Listed below are T cell receptor beta chains from one sample, sequenced in a study of long-term antiretroviral therapy in people with HIV. Using immunoSEQ multiplex PCR, the repertoire was profiled, and TCRdb retains in-frame clones only, with some absent. The repertoire holds under 45,000 clones, with about 94% as singletons. Material: unsorted PBMCs, obtained about 9.1 years after starting antiretroviral therapy. The origin of the receptors is a man aged 30 to 45 with HIV. Both conserved end residues are part of each CDR3. A D gene is named only where the DNA matches it firmly. A row's size may be missing; if present it is once, few, many or a size class.

clone_size: .
d_call: .
v_call: TRBV6-5
j_call: TRBJ2-2
cdr3_aa: CASSYYTSGELFF
cdr3_nt: TGTGCCAGCAGTTACTATACATCCGGGGAGCTGTTTTTT

clone_size: .
d_call: TRBD1
v_call: TRBV5-1
j_call: TRBJ1-2
cdr3_aa: CASSLGGTAYGGYTF
cdr3_nt: TGCGCCAGCAGCTTGGGCGGGACAGCTTATGGAGGCTACACCTTC

clone_size: .
d_call: TRBD1
v_call: TRBV18
j_call: TRBJ1-5
cdr3_aa: CASSPGQVGDQPQHF
cdr3_nt: TGTGCCAGCTCACCAGGACAGGTGGGTGATCAGCCCCAGCATTTT

clone_size: .
d_call: .
v_call: TRBV7-9
j_call: TRBJ1-6
cdr3_aa: CASSLWDSRNSPLHF
cdr3_nt: TGTGCCAGCAGCTTATGGGATTCTCGTAATTCACCCCTCCACTTT

clone_size: few
d_call: TRBD2
v_call: TRBV4-1
j_call: TRBJ2-7
cdr3_aa: CASSQGLAGSYEQYF
cdr3_nt: TGCGCCAGCAGCCAAGGTCTAGCGGGGTCTTACGAGCAGTACTTC

clone_size: .
d_call: TRBD1
v_call: TRBV28
j_call: TRBJ1-6
cdr3_aa: CASSLAYGTGGNSPLHF
cdr3_nt: TGTGCCAGCAGTTTAGCCTACGGGACAGGGGGCAATTCACCCCTCCACTTT

clone_size: .
d_call: .
v_call: TRBV6-5
j_call: TRBJ2-5
cdr3_aa: CASRKGSLETQYF
cdr3_nt: TGTGCCAGCAGAAAAGGGAGCTTGGAGACCCAGTACTTC

clone_size: .
d_call: .
v_call: TRBV27
j_call: TRBJ2-1
cdr3_aa: CASSLNGNEQFF
cdr3_nt: TGTGCCAGCAGTTTAAACGGCAATGAGCAGTTCTTC

clone_size: .
d_call: .
v_call: TRBV19
j_call: TRBJ1-5
cdr3_aa: CASRGLGDQPQHF
cdr3_nt: TGTGCCAGTAGGGGGCTGGGGGATCAGCCCCAGCATTTT

clone_size: .
d_call: .
v_call: TRBV5-1
j_call: TRBJ2-6
cdr3_aa: CASRGSGPVLTF
cdr3_nt: TGCGCCAGCAGGGGTTCTGGTCCCGTCCTGACTTTC

clone_size: .
d_call: .
v_call: TRBV27
j_call: TRBJ1-6
cdr3_aa: CASSSAGQDSPLHF
cdr3_nt: TGTGCCAGCAGTTCAGCAGGTCAAGATTCACCCCTCCACTTT

clone_size: .
d_call: .
v_call: TRBV5-4
j_call: TRBJ2-7
cdr3_aa: CASSPKDSYEQYF
cdr3_nt: TGTGCCAGCAGCCCCAAGGACAGCTACGAGCAGTACTTC

clone_size: .
d_call: .
v_call: TRBV18
j_call: TRBJ1-2
cdr3_aa: CASSPLGAEGYTF
cdr3_nt: TGTGCCAGCTCACCGTTGGGGGCAGAGGGCTACACCTTC

clone_size: .
d_call: TRBD1
v_call: TRBV19
j_call: TRBJ1-6
cdr3_aa: CASSAGTGSSPLHF
cdr3_nt: TGTGCCAGTAGCGCCGGGACAGGGAGTTCACCCCTCCACTTT

clone_size: .
d_call: .
v_call: TRBV7-6
j_call: TRBJ2-5
cdr3_aa: CASSSETQYF
cdr3_nt: TGTGCCAGCAGCTCTGAGACCCAGTACTTC

clone_size: .
d_call: TRBD2
v_call: TRBV27
j_call: TRBJ2-5
cdr3_aa: CASSLGTSGGETQYF
cdr3_nt: TGTGCCAGCAGTTTAGGGACTAGCGGGGGGGAGACCCAGTACTTC

clone_size: .
d_call: .
v_call: TRBV11-3
j_call: TRBJ1-1
cdr3_aa: CASSLGEGTEAFF
cdr3_nt: TGTGCCAGCAGCTTAGGGGAAGGAACTGAAGCTTTCTTT

clone_size: .
d_call: TRBD1
v_call: TRBV10-3
j_call: TRBJ1-6
cdr3_aa: CASRQGPGSPLHF
cdr3_nt: TGTGCCAGCAGACAGGGTCCAGGTTCACCCCTCCACTTT

clone_size: .
d_call: TRBD1
v_call: TRBV18
j_call: TRBJ2-3
cdr3_aa: CASSPPIQGSDTQYF
cdr3_nt: TGTGCCAGCTCACCGCCCATACAGGGGTCAGATACGCAGTATTTT